The clone carrying this TCR beta chain was counted a few times. Its antigen remains unidentified. The source of the sample is a study of T-cell memory formation after mild COVID-19. 5'RACE primed from the constant segment yielded TCR alpha and TCR beta cDNA libraries bearing sample barcodes and UMIs. TCRdb re-analysed the 5' RACE reads in MiXCR, keeping a single row per CDR3 protein. The repertoire consists of roughly 370,000 distinct CDR3 sequences, with more than 15% occurring once and the leading ten covering roughly 21%. General study results and limits: Later expanders leaned CD4+, whereas clones that contracted between day 15 and 85 were balanced CD4/CD8. CD4+ contracting clones lay mainly in CM and EM, CD8+ ones in EMRA.

Trimming stripped 5 bases from V and 2 bases from J, with 12 bases between. Germline values: CDR1 SEHNR, CDR2 FQNEAQ (reference sequence). The length of the CDR3 is 14 residues. The genes are TRBV7-9 and TRBJ1-1; tentative D call: TRBD1 (6 bases). Sequencing was done on a sample of PBMCs or a T cell subset sorted from them (not recorded which). This receptor was obtained from a man between 18 and 35 years old who had mild COVID-19 (a few samples of this study predate the infection). Cell type and time point are not known. Here the CDR3 DNA reads TGTGCCAGCAGCCACAACAGGGTTAACACTGAAGCTTTCTTT. Protein product: CASSHNRVNTEAFF.